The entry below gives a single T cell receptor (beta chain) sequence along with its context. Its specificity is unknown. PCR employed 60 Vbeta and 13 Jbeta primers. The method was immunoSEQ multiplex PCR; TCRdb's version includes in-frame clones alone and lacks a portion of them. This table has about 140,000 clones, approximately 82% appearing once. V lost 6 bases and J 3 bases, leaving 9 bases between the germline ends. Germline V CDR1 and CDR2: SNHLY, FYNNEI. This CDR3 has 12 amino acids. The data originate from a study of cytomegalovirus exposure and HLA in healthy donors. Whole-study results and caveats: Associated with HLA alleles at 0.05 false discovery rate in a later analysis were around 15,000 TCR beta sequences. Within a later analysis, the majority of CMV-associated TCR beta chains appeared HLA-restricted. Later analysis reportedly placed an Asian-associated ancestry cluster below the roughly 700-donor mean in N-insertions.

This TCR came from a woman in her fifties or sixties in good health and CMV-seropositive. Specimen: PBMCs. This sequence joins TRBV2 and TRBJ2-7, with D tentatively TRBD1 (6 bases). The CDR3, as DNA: TGTGCCAGCAGGGAGGACAGCTACGAGCAGTACTTC. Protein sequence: CASREDSYEQYF.